This TCR beta chain was identified during a study of blood T cell repertoires in COVID-19. The overall study: Samples came from the United States, Italy and Spain, spanning acute and convalescent COVID-19. T cells, B-cell-depleted T cells, or PBMCs provided the cDNA or gDNA that served as material.

V was pared by 3 bases and J by 8 bases, with 11 bases between. Germline V gene lookup returns CDR1 MRHNA and CDR2 SNTAGT. This CDR3 spans 14 amino acids. Original handling: Reference gene primers were amplified, and this amplification served to estimate nucleated cell counts. Clones were read by immunoSEQ multiplex PCR, and TCRdb kept only the in-frame ones, dropping some. V and J calls and clone size are given by that table; D and trimming were obtained from the DNA. Among 150,000 to 200,000 clones listed, 87% were seen once. The rearrangement joins TRBV6-4 to TRBJ1-6, with a tentative D call TRBD1 (5 bases). Sequencing was performed on peripheral blood. This clonotype was sampled from a man aged 18 to 29 with active or convalescent COVID-19. The CDR3 sequence: CASSDLVGDSPLHF. In DNA form, the CDR3 reads TGTGCCAGCAGTGATCTTGTAGGGGATTCACCCCTCCACTTT.